A selection of T cell receptor beta chains follows, all from one sample in a study of beta chain features in type 1 diabetes. The assay was immunoSEQ multiplex PCR, and TCRdb's table has in-frame clones only and misses some. The sample has about 160,000 clones, 7% to 10% seen once; the top ten hold about 2.5%. Sequences were obtained from central memory CD4+ T cells from blood. These receptors were taken from a woman aged 18 to 35 in good health. Each CDR3 is given with its conserved first and last residue. D genes are given only for firm matches. For some rows the clone size is stated as once, few or many, or as a class when expanded; others skip it.

clone_size | d_call | j_call | v_call | cdr3_aa | cdr3_nt
. | TRBD1 | TRBJ1-1 | TRBV7-9 | CASSLGTGEPEAFF | TGTGCCAGCAGCTTAGGGACAGGGGAACCTGAAGCTTTCTTT
few | . | TRBJ2-3 | TRBV5-1 | CASSFEGGVQYF | TGCGCCAGCAGCTTTGAGGGCGGGGTGCAGTATTTT
. | . | TRBJ1-1 | TRBV7-9 | CASSLGHMNTEAFF | TGTGCCAGCAGCTTAGGACACATGAACACTGAAGCTTTCTTT
few | . | TRBJ2-7 | TRBV19 | CASSTQTTTYEQYF | TGTGCCAGTAGTACCCAGACTACCACCTACGAGCAGTACTTC
. | . | TRBJ2-1 | TRBV30 | CAWRRRVRYNEQFF | TGTGCCTGGAGACGGCGGGTGCGCTACAATGAGCAGTTCTTC
few | TRBD1 | TRBJ1-6 | TRBV4-1 | CASSQGPTGVYNSPLHF | TGCGCCAGCAGCCAAGGGCCAACAGGGGTCTATAATTCACCCCTCCACTTT
few | TRBD1 | TRBJ1-1 | TRBV2 | CASSSQGVVNTEAFF | TGTGCCAGCAGTTCCCAGGGGGTGGTGAACACTGAAGCTTTCTTT
many | . | TRBJ2-5 | TRBV25-1 | CASSRGVSETQYF | TGTGCCAGCAGCAGGGGCGTATCGGAGACCCAGTACTTC
few | . | TRBJ2-7 | TRBV4-1 | CASSQDQAEFSYEQYF | TGCGCCAGCAGCCAAGATCAAGCGGAGTTCTCCTACGAGCAGTACTTC
few | TRBD1 | TRBJ2-3 | TRBV5-4 | CASSRGQGRTDTQYF | TGTGCCAGCAGCAGGGGACAGGGAAGGACAGATACGCAGTATTTT
few | TRBD2 | TRBJ2-1 | TRBV7-2 | CASSSRDYSYNEQFF | TGTGCCAGCAGCTCCCGGGACTACTCCTACAATGAGCAGTTCTTC
many | . | TRBJ2-3 | TRBV9 | CASTSEGGSTDTQYF | TGTGCCAGCACCAGCGAGGGGGGGAGCACAGATACGCAGTATTTT
. | . | TRBJ2-2 | TRBV30 | CAWSLGGANTGELFF | TGTGCCTGGTCCCTAGGAGGGGCGAACACCGGGGAGCTGTTTTTT
. | . | TRBJ2-1 | TRBV7-2 | CASNQYRDSNEQFF | TGTGCCAGCAACCAATACAGGGATTCCAATGAGCAGTTCTTC
few | TRBD2 | TRBJ2-1 | TRBV4-2 | CASSLSGGRQVSEQFF | TGTGCCAGCAGCTTAAGCGGGGGACGACAGGTATCTGAGCAGTTCTTC
few | . | TRBJ2-3 | TRBV11-2 | CASSLGAFGDTQYF | TGTGCCAGCAGCTTAGGAGCTTTTGGAGATACGCAGTATTTT
few | . | TRBJ1-1 | TRBV29-1 | CSVEETGGNTEAFF | TGCAGCGTTGAAGAAACGGGGGGGAACACTGAAGCTTTCTTT
few | . | TRBJ1-1 | TRBV9 | CASSAQGNTEAFF | TGTGCCAGCAGCGCACAGGGGAACACTGAAGCTTTCTTT
. | . | TRBJ1-5 | TRBV6-5 | CASKKGGDQPQHF | TGTGCCAGCAAAAAGGGAGGGGATCAGCCCCAGCATTTT
few | . | TRBJ1-4 | TRBV5-1 | CASSPPGFSEKLFF | TGCGCCAGCAGCCCCCCAGGGTTTTCTGAAAAACTGTTTTTT
few | TRBD1 | TRBJ1-2 | TRBV19 | CATLDRGSYGYTF | TGTGCCACCTTGGACAGGGGAAGCTATGGCTACACCTTC
few | TRBD1 | TRBJ2-1 | TRBV5-4 | CASSASGTGRSNEQFF | TGTGCCAGCAGCGCCTCCGGGACAGGGCGAAGCAATGAGCAGTTCTTC
few | TRBD2 | TRBJ2-7 | TRBV27 | CASSPSSGATYEQYF | TGTGCCAGCAGTCCCTCTAGCGGGGCCACATACGAGCAGTACTTC
. | . | TRBJ1-1 | TRBV5-1 | CASSKLTENTEAFF | TGCGCCAGCAGCAAATTAACAGAGAACACTGAAGCTTTCTTT
. | . | TRBJ2-6 | TRBV18 | CASSPIPARSVSGANVLTF | TGTGCCAGCTCACCCATTCCCGCTCGGTCGGTCTCTGGGGCCAACGTCCTGACTTTC
. | TRBD1 | TRBJ1-5 | TRBV28 | CASSATGGGPNQPQHF | TGTGCCAGCAGCGCGACAGGGGGCGGCCCCAATCAGCCCCAGCATTTT
. | TRBD1 | TRBJ2-6 | TRBV5-5 | CASSSGQGSGANVLTF | TGTGCCAGCAGCTCGGGACAGGGGTCCGGGGCCAACGTCCTGACTTTC